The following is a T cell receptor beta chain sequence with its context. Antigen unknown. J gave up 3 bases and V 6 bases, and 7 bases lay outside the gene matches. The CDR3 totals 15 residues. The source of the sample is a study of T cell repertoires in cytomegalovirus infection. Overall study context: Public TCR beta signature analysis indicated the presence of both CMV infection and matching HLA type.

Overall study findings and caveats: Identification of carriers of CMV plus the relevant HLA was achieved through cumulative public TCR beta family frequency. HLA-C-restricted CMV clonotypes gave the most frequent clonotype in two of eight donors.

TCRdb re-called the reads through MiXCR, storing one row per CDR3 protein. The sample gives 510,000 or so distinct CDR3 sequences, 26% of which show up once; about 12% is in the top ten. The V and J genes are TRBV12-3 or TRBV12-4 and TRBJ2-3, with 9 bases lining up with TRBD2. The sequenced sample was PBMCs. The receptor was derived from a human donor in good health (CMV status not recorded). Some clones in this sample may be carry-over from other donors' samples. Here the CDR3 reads CASRGSGSVTDTQYF. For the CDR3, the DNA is TGTGCCAGCAGGGGTAGCGGGAGTGTAACAGATACGCAGTATTTT.